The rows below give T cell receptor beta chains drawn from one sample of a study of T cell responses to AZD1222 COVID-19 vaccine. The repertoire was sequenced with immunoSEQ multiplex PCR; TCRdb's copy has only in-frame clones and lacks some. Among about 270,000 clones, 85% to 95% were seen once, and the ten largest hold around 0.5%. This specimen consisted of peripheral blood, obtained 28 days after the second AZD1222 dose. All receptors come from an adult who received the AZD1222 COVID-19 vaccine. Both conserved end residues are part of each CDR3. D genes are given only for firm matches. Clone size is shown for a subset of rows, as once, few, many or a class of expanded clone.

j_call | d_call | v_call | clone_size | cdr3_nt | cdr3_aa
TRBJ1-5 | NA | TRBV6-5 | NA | TGTGCCAGCAGTTACCCCCGGCAGCCCCAGCATTTT | CASSYPRQPQHF
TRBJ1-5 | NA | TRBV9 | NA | TGTGCCAGCAGCGCAGGTTTCAGGAATCAGCCCCAGCATTTT | CASSAGFRNQPQHF
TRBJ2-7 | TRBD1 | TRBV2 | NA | TGTGCCAGCAGACAGGGGGTTTACGAGCAGTACTTC | CASRQGVYEQYF
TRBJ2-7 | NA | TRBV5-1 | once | TGCGCCAGCAGCTTGGTAGGCGGGTACGAGCAGTACTTC | CASSLVGGYEQYF
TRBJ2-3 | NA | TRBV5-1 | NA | TGCGCCAGCAGCTCCGACAGTAGCACAGATACGCAGTATTTT | CASSSDSSTDTQYF
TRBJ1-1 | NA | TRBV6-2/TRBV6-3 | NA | TGTGCCAGCAGTTACAGGGAAGGGGTGATCACTGAAGCTTTCTTT | CASSYREGVITEAFF
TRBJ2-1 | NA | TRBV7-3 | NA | TGTGCCAGCAGCTTAGGGGTGGGCGGCAATGAGCAGTTCTTC | CASSLGVGGNEQFF
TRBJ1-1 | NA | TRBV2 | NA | TGTGCCAGCAGTGAGGGTAAGGGCAGCACTGAAGCTTTCTTT | CASSEGKGSTEAFF
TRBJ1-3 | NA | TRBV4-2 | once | TGTGCCAGCAGCCAAGATCGGCGCTCTGGAAACACCATATATTTT | CASSQDRRSGNTIYF
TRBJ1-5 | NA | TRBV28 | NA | TGTGCCAGCACCAACGGGGGAATAAGTCAGCCCCAGCATTTT | CASTNGGISQPQHF
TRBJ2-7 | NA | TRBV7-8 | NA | TGTGCCAGCAGCCACCTCCGGGGCCGACCCTACGAGCAGTACTTC | CASSHLRGRPYEQYF
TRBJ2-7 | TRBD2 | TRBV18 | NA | TGTGCCAGCTCACCCCAGGGGTCCGGGACTAGCGGGAGATGGGACGAGCAGTACTTC | CASSPQGSGTSGRWDEQYF
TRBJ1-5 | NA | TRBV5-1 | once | TGCGCCAGCAGCTTGGCCACGGGGACAAATCAGCCCCAGCATTTT | CASSLATGTNQPQHF
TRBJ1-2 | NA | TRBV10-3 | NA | TGTGCCATCAGTGAGTCGGACCCGGGAGGCTACACCTTC | CAISESDPGGYTF
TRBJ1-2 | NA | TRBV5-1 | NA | TGCGCCAGCAGCGGGGCCGGACAGTTCAACTATGGCTACACCTTC | CASSGAGQFNYGYTF
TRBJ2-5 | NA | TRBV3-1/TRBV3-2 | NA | TGTGCCAGCAGCCAAGAGTCCCCGAAGACCCAGTACTTC | CASSQESPKTQYF
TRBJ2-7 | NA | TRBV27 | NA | TGTGCCAGCAGTTTAAATGGGTACGAGCAGTACTTC | CASSLNGYEQYF
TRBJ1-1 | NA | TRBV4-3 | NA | TGCGCCAGCAGCCAAGAGACCGCGACTGAAGCTTTCTTT | CASSQETATEAFF
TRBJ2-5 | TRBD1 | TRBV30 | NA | TGTGCCTGGAGTACAGGGGGTGCGGAAGAGACCCAGTACTTC | CAWSTGGAEETQYF
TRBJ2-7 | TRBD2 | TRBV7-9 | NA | TGTGCCAGCAGCTCCCAGGAAGGGACTAGGCCCTACGAGCAGTACTTC | CASSSQEGTRPYEQYF
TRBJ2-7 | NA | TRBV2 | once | TGTGCCAGCAGTGAGGAGGGGATTTCCTACGAGCAGTACTTC | CASSEEGISYEQYF
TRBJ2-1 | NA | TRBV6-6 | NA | TGTGCCACCAAACCGGGACTTTCCTACAATGAGCAGTTCTTC | CATKPGLSYNEQFF
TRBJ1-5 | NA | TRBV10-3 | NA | TGTGCCATCAGCGAAGACAGTCAGCCCCAGCATTTT | CAISEDSQPQHF